This T cell receptor beta chain was obtained from a study of shared clonotypes between healthy human individuals. Notes on the study in general: Some naive CD4 clonotypes, roughly 4.7%, turned up in common across several donors. Generation of non-shared clonotypes was less probable than generation of clonotypes shared by all four donors. The genetic and exposure-history diversity represented was limited by few donors.

As regards this clone: The antigen remains unidentified.

Template for every sorted-subset replicate PCR totaled about 0.2 ug DNA, tens of thousands of T cell genomes. Clones were read by immunoSEQ multiplex PCR, and TCRdb kept only the in-frame ones, dropping some. This repertoire shows 850,000 to 1,200,000 clones, 60% to 80% found once; its top ten account for approximately 1.5%. From germline, CDR1 is WNHNN and CDR2 SYGVQD (reference sequence). The V end lost 4 bases, the J end lost 4 bases, and 8 bases lay between the germline ends. This CDR3 spans 12 amino acids. This TCR was recovered from a man aged 18 to 30 in good health. The sample was memory CD4+ T cells sorted from blood. Subset meaning: CD45RA-negative fraction. The V and J genes are TRBV10-1 and TRBJ2-7; the D gene could be TRBD1 or TRBD2 (5 bases each). CDR3 in DNA: TGCGCCAGCAGTGGGGACCTGTACGAGCAGTACTTC. This gives the protein CASSGDLYEQYF.